This entry is about one T cell receptor beta chain. The antigen remains undetermined. The data were taken from a study of cytotoxic CD8 clonotypes in ibrutinib-treated CLL. Trimming pared 0 bases from V and 7 bases from J, leaving 9 bases between. This CDR3 is built from 13 residues. Germline CDR1 reads LNHNV; CDR2 reads YYDKDF (reference sequence). Study-wide results and limits: Rare overall, public clonotypes shrank or held steady under therapy. Baseline levels of clonality went above those of age-matched healthy donors and moved with circulating CD8+ T-cell counts.

Only in-frame clones appear in the TCRdb table, and some are missing; sequencing was by immunoSEQ multiplex PCR. The sample has 52,000 or so clones; approximately 87% are singletons. The chain has TRBV15 and TRBJ1-2; no firm D call. The receptor comes from a human donor with chronic lymphocytic leukemia. The material sequenced was PBMCs, taken after 24 months of ibrutinib treatment. The CDR3, as DNA: TGTGCCACCAGCAGAGATGGTCGGGCTGGCTACACCTTC. This sequence encodes CATSRDGRAGYTF.